This TCR beta chain was documented in a study of molecular identifiers for immune sequencing clone quantification. General study findings and limits: Spiked-in Jurkat TCR RNA corresponding to one cell was reported as detectable against approximately 1 million naive cells. Over 98% of effector molecules, but under 1% in naive cells, were held by clones with more than 20 RNA copies.

Naive CD8 T cells, phenotype CD8+CD4-CCR7+CD45RA+, were sorted. Turning to this clonotype: The antigen is undetermined.

The CDR3 spans 15 residues. Looked up from germline, CDR1 is MNHEY and CDR2 is SVGAGI. V was pared by 4 bases and J by 4 bases, with 17 bases between. Via MiXCR, TCRdb re-called the PCR reads, giving one row per CDR3 protein. Among 400,000 to 600,000 distinct CDR3 sequences listed, 20% to 25% were seen once. The sequenced material came from naive CD8+ T cells from blood, with Jurkat cell RNA spiked in. Subset described: FACS-sorted CD8+CD4-CCR7+CD45RA+ naive T cells. This rearrangement joins TRBV6-5 to TRBJ2-7; TRBD2 might be the D (6 bases). The source of this sequence is a human donor in good health. Some libraries in this study had Jurkat cell RNA spiked in. The CDR3 sequence: CASSLTGAVEYEQYF. DNA of the CDR3: TGTGCCAGCAGTTTGACGGGAGCGGTAGAATACGAGCAGTACTTC.